This entry describes one TCR beta chain. Sequenced by immunoSEQ multiplex PCR; TCRdb stores in-frame clones only, minus some. The table shows 12,000 to 15,000 clones, with 25% to 35% occurring only once. The data originate from a study of tumour-infiltrating T cells in Burkitt lymphoma. Looking at the study overall: Productive clonality predicted overall and progression-free survival.

Trimming cost V 3 bases and J 2 bases; bases outside gene matches: 3. The CDR3 has 14 amino acids. From germline, CDR1 is SGHDN and CDR2 FVKESK. This rearrangement joins TRBV14 to TRBJ2-7; 8 positions agree with TRBD1. This TCR was sampled from a human donor with diffuse large B-cell lymphoma. Sequenced: tumor tissue. The CDR3 sequence is CASSHRTGTYEQYF. The CDR3 nucleotides are TGTGCCAGCAGCCACCGGACAGGGACCTACGAGCAGTACTTC.